What follows describes a single T cell receptor beta chain. The conserved phenylalanine or tryptophan normally closing the CDR3 is absent here, so this likely arose from a read error. No DNA is shown, since the ends of the CDR3 on it are uncertain; the CDR3 is the one TCRdb lists. The entry originates in a study of blood T cell repertoires in COVID-19. Study-level background: Collection of acute and convalescent COVID-19 samples took place in the United States, Italy and Spain.

As processed by the authors: Quantification of nucleated cells was approximated via reference gene primer amplification. The table came from immunoSEQ multiplex PCR; TCRdb's copy has only in-frame clones and leaves some out. From that table come the V and J calls and clone size; the DNA was used to work out D and trimming. The sample yields around 260,000 clones, 70% to 90% seen once. The CDR3 numbers 13 amino acids, ends counted. This chain uses TRBV21-1 with TRBJ1-4. TRBV21-1 is assigned pseudogene status. The source material was peripheral blood. The source is a woman in her 50s with acute or convalescent COVID-19. The CDR3 protein is CASSKGGLEGPFC.